This T cell receptor beta chain derives from a study of blood T cell repertoires in COVID-19. Clones were sequenced by immunoSEQ multiplex PCR, and TCRdb holds only the in-frame ones, with some missing. In the table there are 95,000 to 100,000 clones, 84% of which are singletons. The CDR3 spans 15 residues. The germline CDR1 and CDR2 sequences are SGHTA and FQGNSA. V lost 5 bases to trimming and J lost 6 bases, with 16 bases between them. The clonotype originates from a human donor in a cohort sampled during active COVID-19. The chain is built from TRBV7-2 and TRBJ2-2; D is unclear. Source material: peripheral blood. CDR3: CASSVSHGFSGELFF. CDR3 DNA sequence: TGTGCCAGCAGCGTTAGTCACGGTTTTTCCGGGGAGCTGTTTTTT.